The 3 T cell receptor beta chains presented below share a single source sample, sequenced in a study of T cell responses to AZD1222 COVID-19 vaccine. Libraries were prepared by immunoSEQ multiplex PCR; TCRdb keeps only in-frame clonotypes and omits some of them. The sample yields about 130,000 clones, roughly 93% seen once. Sequencing was performed on peripheral blood, taken on day 0 of AZD1222 vaccination. The receptors come from an adult in good health.

The chain has TRBV27 and TRBJ2-1, with D tentatively TRBD1 (6 bases). Germline values: CDR1 MNHEY, CDR2 SMNVEV (reference sequence). With 3 bases removed from V and 8 bases from J, the gap between germline ends came to 17 bases. The CDR3 covers 15 residues. This CDR3 reads CASSLSLTGTHEQFF. CDR3 coding DNA: TGTGCCAGCAGTTTGTCCCTCACAGGGACCCATGAGCAGTTCTTC.

The chain recombines TRBV3-1 (or the pseudogene TRBV3-2) with TRBJ2-1; the match to TRBD2 covers 9 bases. The CDR3 contains 16 residues. V shed 3 bases, J shed 5 bases, and the junction held 8 bases outside the gene matches. From germline, CDR1 is LGHDT and CDR2 YNNKEL (reference sequence). The chain's CDR3 is CASSHQRASGNNEQFF. Written as DNA, the CDR3 is TGTGCCAGCAGCCACCAAAGGGCTAGCGGGAACAATGAGCAGTTCTTC.

The chain couples TRBV3-1 (or the pseudogene TRBV3-2) to TRBJ1-2; no clear D gene. Germline CDR1 and CDR2: LGHDT and YNNKEL (reference sequence). The V end was cut by 0 bases, the J end by 4 bases, with 6 bases between. This CDR3 comprises 13 residues. Here the CDR3 reads CASSQDRLYGYTF. DNA for the CDR3: TGTGCCAGCAGCCAAGATCGGCTCTATGGCTACACCTTC.